This T cell receptor (beta chain) was documented in a study of blood T cell repertoires in COVID-19. Assay used: immunoSEQ multiplex PCR; TCRdb lists only in-frame clones, some missing. This table holds approximately 74,000 clones, roughly 88% found once. Trimming at V came to 0 bases and at J to 1 base, leaving 3 bases not matched to a gene. Germline V CDR1 and CDR2: SGHNT, YYREEE (reference sequence). This CDR3 spans 16 amino acids. The chain is built from TRBV5-4 and TRBJ1-1; 10 nucleotides align to TRBD1. Sequencing was performed on peripheral blood. The receptor was derived from a man between 70 and 80 years old with acute or convalescent COVID-19. The DNA for the CDR3 is TGTGCCAGCAGCTTGGGGACAGGGGGTAGGAACACTGAAGCTTTCTTT. Its protein is CASSLGTGGRNTEAFF.